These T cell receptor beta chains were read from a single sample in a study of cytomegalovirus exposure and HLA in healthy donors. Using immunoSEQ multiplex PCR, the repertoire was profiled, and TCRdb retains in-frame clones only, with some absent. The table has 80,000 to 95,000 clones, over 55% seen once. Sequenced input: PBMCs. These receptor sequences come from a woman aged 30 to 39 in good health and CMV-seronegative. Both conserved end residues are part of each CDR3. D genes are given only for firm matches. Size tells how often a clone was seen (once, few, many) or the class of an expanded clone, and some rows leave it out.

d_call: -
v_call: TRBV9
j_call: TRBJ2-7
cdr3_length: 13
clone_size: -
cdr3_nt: TGTGCCAGCAGCCCAAGGACAAGCCGGGAGCAGTACTTC
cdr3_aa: CASSPRTSREQYF

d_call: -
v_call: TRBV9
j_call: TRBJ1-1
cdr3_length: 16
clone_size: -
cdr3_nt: TGTGCCAGCAGCGTAGTGGGCCCCAGGGGAAGTTCTGGAGCTTTCTTT
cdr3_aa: CASSVVGPRGSSGAFF

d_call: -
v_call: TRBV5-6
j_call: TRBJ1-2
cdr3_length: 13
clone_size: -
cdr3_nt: TGTGCCAGCAGCTTACCGACAGTCTATGGCTACACCTTC
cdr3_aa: CASSLPTVYGYTF

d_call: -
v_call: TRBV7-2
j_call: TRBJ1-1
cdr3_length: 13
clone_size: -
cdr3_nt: TGTGCCAGCAGCTTCTCCGGGGGGGCCGAAGCTTTCTTT
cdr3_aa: CASSFSGGAEAFF

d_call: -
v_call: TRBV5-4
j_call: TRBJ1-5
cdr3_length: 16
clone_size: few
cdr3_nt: TGTGCCAGCAGCGCGGGACTCCCCATTAACAATCAGCCCCAGCATTTT
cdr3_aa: CASSAGLPINNQPQHF

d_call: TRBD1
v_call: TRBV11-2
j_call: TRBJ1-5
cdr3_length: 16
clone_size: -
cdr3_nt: TGTGCCAGCAGCGAGAAGACAGGGTTTGGTAATCAGCCCCAGCATTTT
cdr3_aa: CASSEKTGFGNQPQHF

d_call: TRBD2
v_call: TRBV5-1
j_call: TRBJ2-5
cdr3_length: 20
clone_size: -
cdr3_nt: TGCGCCAGCAGCTTGGCCGGGCCGATAGCGGGGGGCCCGTACCAAGAGACCCAGTACTTC
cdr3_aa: CASSLAGPIAGGPYQETQYF

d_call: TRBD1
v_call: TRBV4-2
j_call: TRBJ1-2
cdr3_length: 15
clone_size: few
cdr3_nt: TGTGCCAGCAGCCAAGCTCAGACAGGGTCGGATGGCTACACCTTC
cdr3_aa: CASSQAQTGSDGYTF

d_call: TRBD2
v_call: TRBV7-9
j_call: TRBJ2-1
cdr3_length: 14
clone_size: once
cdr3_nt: TGTGCCAGCAGCGGCCTTGGGACTAGCAATGAGCAGTTCTTC
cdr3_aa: CASSGLGTSNEQFF

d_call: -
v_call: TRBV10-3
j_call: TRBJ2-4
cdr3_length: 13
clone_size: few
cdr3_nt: TGTGCCATCCAGGCAGACACCAAAAACATTCAGTACTTC
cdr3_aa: CAIQADTKNIQYF

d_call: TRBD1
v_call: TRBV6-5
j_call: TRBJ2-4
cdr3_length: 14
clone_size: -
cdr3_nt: TGTGCCAGCAGTTCCACGGACAGGGACAGCATTCAGTACTTC
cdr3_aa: CASSSTDRDSIQYF

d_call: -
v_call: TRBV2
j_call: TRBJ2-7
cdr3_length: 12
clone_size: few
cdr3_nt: TGTGCCAGCAGTGAGGACTCTGGCGAGCAGTACTTC
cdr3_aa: CASSEDSGEQYF

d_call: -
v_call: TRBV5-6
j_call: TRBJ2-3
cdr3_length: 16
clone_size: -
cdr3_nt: TGTGCCAGCAGCTTGGAAGCAGGGACACGCACAGATACGCAGTATTTT
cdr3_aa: CASSLEAGTRTDTQYF

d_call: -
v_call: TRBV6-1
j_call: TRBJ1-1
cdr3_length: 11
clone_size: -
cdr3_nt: TGTGCCAGTATTATGAACACTGAAGCTTTCTTT
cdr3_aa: CASIMNTEAFF

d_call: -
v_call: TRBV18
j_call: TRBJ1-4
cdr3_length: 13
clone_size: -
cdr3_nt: TGTGCCAGCCAGACAGCAACTAATGAAAAACTGTTTTTT
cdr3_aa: CASQTATNEKLFF

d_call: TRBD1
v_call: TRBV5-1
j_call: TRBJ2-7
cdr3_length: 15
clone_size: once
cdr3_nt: TGCGCCAGCAGAGTTAGTTTACAGGGGGCCTACGAGCAGTACTTC
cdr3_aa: CASRVSLQGAYEQYF

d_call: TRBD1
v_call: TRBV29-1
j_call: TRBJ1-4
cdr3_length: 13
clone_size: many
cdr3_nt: TGCAGCGGCACAGGGACAGGGAATGAAAAACTGTTTTTT
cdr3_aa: CSGTGTGNEKLFF

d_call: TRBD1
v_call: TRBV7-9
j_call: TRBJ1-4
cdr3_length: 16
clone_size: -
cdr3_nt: TGTGCCAGCAGCTCCAACAGGGGGGCAACTAATGAAAAACTGTTTTTT
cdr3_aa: CASSSNRGATNEKLFF

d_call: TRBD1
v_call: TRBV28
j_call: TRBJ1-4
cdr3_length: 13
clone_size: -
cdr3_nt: TGTGCCAGCAGGACCGGACAGGGGGCAAAACTGTTTTTT
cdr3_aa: CASRTGQGAKLFF

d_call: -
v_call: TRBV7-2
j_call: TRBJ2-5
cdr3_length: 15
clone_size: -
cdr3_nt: TGTGCCAGCAGCTTAATGGGCGGGGTCCAAGAGACCCAGTACTTC
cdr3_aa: CASSLMGGVQETQYF

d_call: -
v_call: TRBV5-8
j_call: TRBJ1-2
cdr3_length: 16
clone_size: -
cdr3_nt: TGTGCCAGCAGAGAGGGAAGAACCGGACGAAAGTATGGCTACACCTTC
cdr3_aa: CASREGRTGRKYGYTF

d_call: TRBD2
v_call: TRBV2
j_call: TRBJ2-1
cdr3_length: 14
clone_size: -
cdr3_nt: TGTGCCAGCAGAAGCGGGAGCTCCTACAATGAGCAGTTCTTC
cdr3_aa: CASRSGSSYNEQFF

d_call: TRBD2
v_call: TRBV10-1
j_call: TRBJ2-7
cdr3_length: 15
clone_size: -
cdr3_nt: TGCGCCAGCAGTGAGTACGACGGACTAGCCTACGAGCAGTACTTC
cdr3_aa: CASSEYDGLAYEQYF

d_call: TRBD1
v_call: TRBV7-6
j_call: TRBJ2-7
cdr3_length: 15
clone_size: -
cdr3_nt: TGTGCCAGCAGCCTGTGGGGACAGGGCCTTGGCGAGCAGTACTTC
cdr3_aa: CASSLWGQGLGEQYF

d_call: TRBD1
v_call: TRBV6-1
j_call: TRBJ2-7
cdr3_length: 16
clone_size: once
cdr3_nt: TGTGCCAGCAGTGAAGTTCCGGGACAGGGGGCGAGCGAGCAGTACTTC
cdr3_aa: CASSEVPGQGASEQYF

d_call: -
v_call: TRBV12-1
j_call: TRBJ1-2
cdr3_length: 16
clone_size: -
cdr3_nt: TGTGCCAGCAGCCTCGGGGGGTACAGGGACTCGCGCGGCTACACCTTC
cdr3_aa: CASSLGGYRDSRGYTF

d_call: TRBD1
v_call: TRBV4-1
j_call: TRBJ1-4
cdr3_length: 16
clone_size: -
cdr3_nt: TGCGCCAGCAGCCAAGGACAGGGGGCAACTAATGAAAAACTGTTTTTT
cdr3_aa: CASSQGQGATNEKLFF

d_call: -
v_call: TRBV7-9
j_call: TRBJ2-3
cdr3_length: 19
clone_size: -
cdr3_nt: TGTGCCAGCAGCTTAGCCCGGGTGGGGCAGGGAAGAAGGTCCGATACGCAGTATTTT
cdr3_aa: CASSLARVGQGRRSDTQYF

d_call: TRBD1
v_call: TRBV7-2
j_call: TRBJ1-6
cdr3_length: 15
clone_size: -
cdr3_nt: TGTGCCAGCAGCTTTCTCAGGGGGAGGAATTCACCCCTCCACTTT
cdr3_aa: CASSFLRGRNSPLHF

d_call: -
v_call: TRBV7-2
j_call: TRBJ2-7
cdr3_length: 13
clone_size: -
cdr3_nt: TGTGCCAGCAGCCTTGGGACTCGGTACGAGCAGTACTTC
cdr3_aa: CASSLGTRYEQYF

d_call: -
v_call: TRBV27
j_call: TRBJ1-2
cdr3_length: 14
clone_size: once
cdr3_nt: TGTGCCAGCAGAGGGGTCAGGGTCGGCTATGGCTACACCTTC
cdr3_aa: CASRGVRVGYGYTF

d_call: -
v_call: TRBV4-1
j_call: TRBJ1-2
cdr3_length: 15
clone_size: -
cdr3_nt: TGCGCCAGCAGCCGAAGGACAGACACCAACTATGGCTACACCTTC
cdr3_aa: CASSRRTDTNYGYTF

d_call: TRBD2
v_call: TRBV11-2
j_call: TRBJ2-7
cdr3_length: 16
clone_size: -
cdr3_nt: TGTGCCAGCAGCTTAGATCTGACTAGCGGAGATTACGAGCAGTACTTC
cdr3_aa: CASSLDLTSGDYEQYF

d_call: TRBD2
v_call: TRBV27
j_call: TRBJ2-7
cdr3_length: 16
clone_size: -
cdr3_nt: TGTGCCAGCAGCCCGACCGGTAGCGGGGGCCTCTACGAGCAGTACTTC
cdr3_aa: CASSPTGSGGLYEQYF

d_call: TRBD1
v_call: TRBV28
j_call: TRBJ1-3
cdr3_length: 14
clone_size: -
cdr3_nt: TGTGCCAGCACCCCGACAGGGGTTCGAAACACCATATATTTT
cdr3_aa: CASTPTGVRNTIYF

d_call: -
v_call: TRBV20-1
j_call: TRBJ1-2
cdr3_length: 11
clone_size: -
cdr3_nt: TGCAGTGCCACCAGGGGCAATGGCTACACCTTC
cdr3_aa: CSATRGNGYTF